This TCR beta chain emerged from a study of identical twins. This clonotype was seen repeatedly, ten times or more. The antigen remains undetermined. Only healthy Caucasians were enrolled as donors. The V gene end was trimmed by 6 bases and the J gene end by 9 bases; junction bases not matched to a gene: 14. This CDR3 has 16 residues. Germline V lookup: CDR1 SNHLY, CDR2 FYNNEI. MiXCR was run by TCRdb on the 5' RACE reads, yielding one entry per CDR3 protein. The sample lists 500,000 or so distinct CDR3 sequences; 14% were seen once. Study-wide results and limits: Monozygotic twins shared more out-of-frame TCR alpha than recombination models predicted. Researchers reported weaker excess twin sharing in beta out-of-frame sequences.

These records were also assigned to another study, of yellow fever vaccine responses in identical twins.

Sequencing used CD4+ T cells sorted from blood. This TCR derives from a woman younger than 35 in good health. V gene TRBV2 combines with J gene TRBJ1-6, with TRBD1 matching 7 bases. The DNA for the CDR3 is TGTGCCAGCAGAGAATTAGGGACAGTCGGAGGTTCACCCCTCCACTTT. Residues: CASRELGTVGGSPLHF.